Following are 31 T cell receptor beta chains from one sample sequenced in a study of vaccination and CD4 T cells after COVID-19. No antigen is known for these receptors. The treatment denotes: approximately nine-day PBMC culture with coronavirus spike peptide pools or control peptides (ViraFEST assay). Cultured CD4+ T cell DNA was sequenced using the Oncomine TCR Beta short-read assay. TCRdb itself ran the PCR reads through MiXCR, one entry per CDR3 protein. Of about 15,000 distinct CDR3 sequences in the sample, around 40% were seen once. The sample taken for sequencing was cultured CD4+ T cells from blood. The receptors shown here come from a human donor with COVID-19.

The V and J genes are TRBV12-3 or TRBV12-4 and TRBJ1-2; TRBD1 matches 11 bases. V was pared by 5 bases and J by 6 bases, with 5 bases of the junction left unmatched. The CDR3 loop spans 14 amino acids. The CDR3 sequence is CASSVGQGADGYTF. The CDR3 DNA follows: TGTGCCAGCAGTGTAGGACAGGGGGCGGATGGCTACACCTTC.

The CDR3 DNA is TGTGCCAGCAGCGTCGAACCGGGACAGGGGCCCTATGGCTACACCTTC. As protein: CASSVEPGQGPYGYTF. V is TRBV7-8 and J is TRBJ1-2, with 10 nucleotides matching TRBD1. Germline V gene lookup returns CDR1 SGHVS and CDR2 FQNEAQ. CDR3 size: 16 residues. J gave up 4 bases and V 5 bases, and 10 bases lay outside the gene matches.

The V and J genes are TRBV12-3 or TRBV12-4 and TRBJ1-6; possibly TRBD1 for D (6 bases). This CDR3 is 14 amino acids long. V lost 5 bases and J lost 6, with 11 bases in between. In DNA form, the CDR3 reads TGTGCCAGCAGTAACAGGGTCCCTAATTCACCCCTCCACTTT. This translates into CASSNRVPNSPLHF.

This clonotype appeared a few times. The CDR3 reads CASSMTGTSGGWDTQYF. The CDR3 DNA sequence: TGTGCCAGCAGCATGACTGGGACTAGCGGGGGGTGGGATACGCAGTATTTT. The gene calls are TRBV7-2 and TRBJ2-3; 15 positions match TRBD2. J lost 6 bases, V lost 5 bases, and 9 bases had no gene match. CDR1 is SGHTA, CDR2 FQGNSA, per germline. There are 17 residues in the CDR3.

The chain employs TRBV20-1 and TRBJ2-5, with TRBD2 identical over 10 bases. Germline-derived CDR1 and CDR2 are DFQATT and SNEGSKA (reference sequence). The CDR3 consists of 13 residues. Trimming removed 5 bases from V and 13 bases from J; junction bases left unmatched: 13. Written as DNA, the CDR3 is TGCAGTGCTTTCACTAGCGGGGCCCGGGTCTCGTACTTC. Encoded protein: CSAFTSGARVSYF.

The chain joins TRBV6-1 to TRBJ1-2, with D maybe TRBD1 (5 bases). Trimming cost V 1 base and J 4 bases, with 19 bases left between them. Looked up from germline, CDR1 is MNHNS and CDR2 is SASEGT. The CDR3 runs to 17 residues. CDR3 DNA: TGTGCCAGCAGTGAAGGGGGACCGCTGTCCGGGTTCTATGGCTACACCTTC. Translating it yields CASSEGGPLSGFYGYTF.

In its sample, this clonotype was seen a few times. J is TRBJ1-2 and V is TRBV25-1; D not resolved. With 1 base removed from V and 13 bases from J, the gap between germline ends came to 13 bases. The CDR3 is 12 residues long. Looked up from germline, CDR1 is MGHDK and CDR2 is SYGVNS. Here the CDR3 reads CASSESVGGPTF. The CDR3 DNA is TGTGCCAGCAGTGAATCGGTGGGTGGCCCCACCTTC.

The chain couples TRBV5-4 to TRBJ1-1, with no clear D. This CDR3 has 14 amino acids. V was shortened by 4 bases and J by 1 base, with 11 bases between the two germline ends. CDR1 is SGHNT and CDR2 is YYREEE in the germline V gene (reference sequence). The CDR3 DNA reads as TGTGCCAGCAGCCCAAAAGGAGGGAACACTGAAGCTTTCTTT. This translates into CASSPKGGNTEAFF.

DNA of the CDR3: TGTGCCAGCAGCTTATCGGTGAACACCGGGGAGCTGTTTTTT. Translating it yields CASSLSVNTGELFF. The chain employs TRBV7-9 and TRBJ2-2; D is undetermined. Germline assignment: CDR1 SEHNR and CDR2 FQNEAQ (reference sequence). The CDR3 runs to 14 residues. Trimming cost V 2 bases and J 1 base, with 5 bases left between them.

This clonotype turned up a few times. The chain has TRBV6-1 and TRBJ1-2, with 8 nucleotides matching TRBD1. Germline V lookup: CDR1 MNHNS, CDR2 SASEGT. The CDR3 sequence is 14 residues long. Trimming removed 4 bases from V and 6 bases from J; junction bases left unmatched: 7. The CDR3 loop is CASSGSQGADGYTF. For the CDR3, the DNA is TGTGCCAGCAGTGGATCCCAGGGGGCGGATGGCTACACCTTC.

The CDR3 coding sequence is TGTGCCAGCAGTCCACCCCTAGCGGGGATGTACGAGCAGTACTTC. It specifies CASSPPLAGMYEQYF. This chain links TRBV28 with TRBJ2-7; TRBD2 aligns across 9 bases. V was clipped by 5 bases and J by 4 bases; unmatched bases: 9. Germline lookup yields CDR1 MDHEN and CDR2 SYDVKM. The CDR3 has 15 amino acids.

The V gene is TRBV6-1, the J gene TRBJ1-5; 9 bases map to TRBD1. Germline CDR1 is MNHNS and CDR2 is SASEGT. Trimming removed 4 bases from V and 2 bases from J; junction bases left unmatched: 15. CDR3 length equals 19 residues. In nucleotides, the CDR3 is TGTGCCAGCAGTGCGCAAGCGGGACAGGGTTCGTATGGCAATCAGCCCCAGCATTTT. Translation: CASSAQAGQGSYGNQPQHF.

As DNA, the CDR3 is TGTGCCAGTAGTTCTCCAGGGCACACTGAAGCTTTCTTT. It specifies CASSSPGHTEAFF. The chain carries TRBV19 and TRBJ1-1; perhaps TRBD1 as D (5 bases). From germline, CDR1 is LNHDA and CDR2 SQIVND (reference sequence). Trimming took 5 bases from V and 3 from J, leaving 10 bases between them. This CDR3 spans 13 amino acids.

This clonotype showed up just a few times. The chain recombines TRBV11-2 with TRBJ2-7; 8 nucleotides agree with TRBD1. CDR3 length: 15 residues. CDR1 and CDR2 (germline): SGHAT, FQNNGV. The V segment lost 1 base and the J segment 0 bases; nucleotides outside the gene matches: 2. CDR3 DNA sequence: TGTGCCAGCAGCTTAGTAGGGACAGGCTCCTACGAGCAGTACTTC. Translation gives CASSLVGTGSYEQYF.

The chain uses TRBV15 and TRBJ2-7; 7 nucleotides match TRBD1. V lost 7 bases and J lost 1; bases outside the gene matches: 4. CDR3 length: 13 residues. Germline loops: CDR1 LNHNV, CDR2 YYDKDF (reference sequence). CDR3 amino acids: CATTPDRSYEQYF. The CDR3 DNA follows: TGTGCCACCACTCCGGACAGGTCCTACGAGCAGTACTTC. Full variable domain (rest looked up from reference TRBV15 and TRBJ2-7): DAMVIQNPRYQVTQFGKPVTLSCSQTLNHNVMYWYQQKSSQAPKLLFHYYDKDFNNEADTPDNFQSRRPNTSFCFLDIRSPGLGDTAMYLCATTPDRSYEQYFGPGTRLTVT.

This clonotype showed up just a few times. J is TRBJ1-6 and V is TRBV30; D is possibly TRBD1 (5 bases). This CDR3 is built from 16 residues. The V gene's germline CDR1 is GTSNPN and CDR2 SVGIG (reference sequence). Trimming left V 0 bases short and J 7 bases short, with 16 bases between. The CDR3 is CAWSVSPPGWNSPLHF. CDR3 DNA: TGTGCCTGGAGTGTATCCCCGCCAGGGTGGAATTCACCCCTCCACTTT.

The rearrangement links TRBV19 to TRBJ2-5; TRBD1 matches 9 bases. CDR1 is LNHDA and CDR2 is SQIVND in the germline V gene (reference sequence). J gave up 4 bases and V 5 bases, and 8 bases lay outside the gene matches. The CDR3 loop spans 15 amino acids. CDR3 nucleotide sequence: TGTGCCAGTAGTCGCGGACAGGGGCTAGGAGAGACCCAGTACTTC. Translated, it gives CASSRGQGLGETQYF. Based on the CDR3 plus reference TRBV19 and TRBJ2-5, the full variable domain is DGGITQSPKYLFRKEGQNVTLSCEQNLNHDAMYWYRQDPGQGLRLIYYSQIVNDFQKGDIAEGYSVSREKKESFPLTVTSAQKNPTAFYLCASSRGQGLGETQYFGPGTRLLVL.

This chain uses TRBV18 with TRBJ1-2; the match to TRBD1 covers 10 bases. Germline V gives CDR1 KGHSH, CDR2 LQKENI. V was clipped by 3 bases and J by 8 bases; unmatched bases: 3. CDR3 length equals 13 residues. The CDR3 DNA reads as TGTGCCAGCTCACCGGACAGGGGGAGAGGCTACACCTTC. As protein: CASSPDRGRGYTF. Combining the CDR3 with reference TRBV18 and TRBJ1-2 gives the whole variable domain NAGVMQNPRHLVRRRGQEARLRCSPMKGHSHVYWYRQLPEEGLKFMVYLQKENIIDESGMPKERFSAEFPKEGPSILRIQQVVRGDSAAYFCASSPDRGRGYTFGSGTRLTVV.

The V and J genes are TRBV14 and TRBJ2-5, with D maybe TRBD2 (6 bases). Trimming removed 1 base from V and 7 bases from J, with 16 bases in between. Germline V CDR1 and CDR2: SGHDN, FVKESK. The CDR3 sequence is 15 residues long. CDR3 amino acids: CASSQGGVQFRTQYF. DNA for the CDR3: TGTGCCAGCAGCCAAGGGGGGGTCCAGTTTCGGACCCAGTACTTC.

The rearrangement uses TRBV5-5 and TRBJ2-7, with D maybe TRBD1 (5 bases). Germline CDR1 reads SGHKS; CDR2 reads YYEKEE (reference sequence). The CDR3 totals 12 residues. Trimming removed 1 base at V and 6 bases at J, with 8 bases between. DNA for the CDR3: TGTGCCAGCAGCTTGCGTCAGGGCGAGCAGTACTTC. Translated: CASSLRQGEQYF. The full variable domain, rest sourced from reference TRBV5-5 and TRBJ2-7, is DAGVTQSPTHLIKTRGQQVTLRCSPISGHKSVSWYQQVLGQGPQFIFQYYEKEERGRGNFPDRFSARQFPNYSSELNVNALLLGDSALYLCASSLRQGEQYFGPGTRLTVT.

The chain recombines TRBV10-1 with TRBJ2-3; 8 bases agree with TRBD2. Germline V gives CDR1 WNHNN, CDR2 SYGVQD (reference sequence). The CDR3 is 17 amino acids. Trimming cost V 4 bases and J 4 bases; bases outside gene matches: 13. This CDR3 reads CASSGDTGGRFPDTQYF. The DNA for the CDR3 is TGCGCCAGCAGTGGAGACACGGGGGGGCGTTTCCCAGATACGCAGTATTTT.

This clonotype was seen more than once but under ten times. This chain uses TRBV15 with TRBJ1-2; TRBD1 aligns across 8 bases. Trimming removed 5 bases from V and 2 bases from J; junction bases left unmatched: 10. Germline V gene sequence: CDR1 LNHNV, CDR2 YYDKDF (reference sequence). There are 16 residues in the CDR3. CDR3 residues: CATSGAGQGLNYGYTF. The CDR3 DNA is TGTGCCACCAGCGGAGCAGGACAGGGACTAAACTATGGCTACACCTTC.

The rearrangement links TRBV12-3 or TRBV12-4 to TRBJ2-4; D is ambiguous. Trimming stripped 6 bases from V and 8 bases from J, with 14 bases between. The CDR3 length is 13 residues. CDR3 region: CASSPQPPDIQYF. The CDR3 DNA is TGTGCCAGCAGCCCGCAGCCCCCGGACATTCAGTACTTC.

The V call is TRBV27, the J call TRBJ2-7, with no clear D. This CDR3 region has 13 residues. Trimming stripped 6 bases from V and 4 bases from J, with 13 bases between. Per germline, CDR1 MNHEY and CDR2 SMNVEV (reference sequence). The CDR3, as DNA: TGTGCCAGCAGATCGGTGGGTAGGTACGAGCAGTACTTC. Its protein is CASRSVGRYEQYF.

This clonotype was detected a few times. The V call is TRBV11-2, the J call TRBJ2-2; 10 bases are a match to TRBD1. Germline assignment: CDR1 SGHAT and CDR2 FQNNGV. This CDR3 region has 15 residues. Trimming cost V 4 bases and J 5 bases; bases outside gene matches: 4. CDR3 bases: TGTGCCAGCAGCTGGGGGGACAGGGGTACCGGGGAGCTGTTTTTT. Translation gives CASSWGDRGTGELFF.

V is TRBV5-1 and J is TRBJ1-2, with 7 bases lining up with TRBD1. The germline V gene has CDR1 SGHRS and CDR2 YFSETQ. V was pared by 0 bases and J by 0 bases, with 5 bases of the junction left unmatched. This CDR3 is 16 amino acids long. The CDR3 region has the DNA TGCGCCAGCAGCTTGGGTGAAGGGACAGCTAACTATGGCTACACCTTC. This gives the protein CASSLGEGTANYGYTF.

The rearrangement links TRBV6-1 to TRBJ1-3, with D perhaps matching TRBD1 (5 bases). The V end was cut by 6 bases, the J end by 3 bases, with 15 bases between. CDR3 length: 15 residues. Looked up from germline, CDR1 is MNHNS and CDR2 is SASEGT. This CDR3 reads CASSRGPGRGNTIYF. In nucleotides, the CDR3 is TGTGCCAGCAGCCGGGGCCCTGGGCGTGGAAACACCATATATTTT.

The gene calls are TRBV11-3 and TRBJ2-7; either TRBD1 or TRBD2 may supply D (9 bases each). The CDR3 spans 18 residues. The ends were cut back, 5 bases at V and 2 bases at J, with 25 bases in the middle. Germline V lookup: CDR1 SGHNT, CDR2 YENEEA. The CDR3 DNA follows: TGTGCCAGCAGCCGCCGGGACAGGGTGCTAGCGGGGACCTACGAGCAGTACTTC. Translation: CASSRRDRVLAGTYEQYF. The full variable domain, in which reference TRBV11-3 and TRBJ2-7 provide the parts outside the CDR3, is EAGVVQSPRYKIIEKKQPVAFWCNPISGHNTLYWYLQNLGQGPELLIRYENEEAVDDSQLPKDRFSAERLKGVDSTLKIQPAELGDSAVYLCASSRRDRVLAGTYEQYFGPGTRLTVT.

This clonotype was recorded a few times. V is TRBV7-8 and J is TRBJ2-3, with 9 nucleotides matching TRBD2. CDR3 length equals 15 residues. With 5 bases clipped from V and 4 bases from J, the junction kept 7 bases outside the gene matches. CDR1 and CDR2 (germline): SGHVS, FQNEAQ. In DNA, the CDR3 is TGTGCCAGCAGCACACGCGGCGGGGGGGCAGATACGCAGTATTTT. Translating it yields CASSTRGGGADTQYF. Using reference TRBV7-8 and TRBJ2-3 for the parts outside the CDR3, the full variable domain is GAGVSQSPRYKVAKRGQDVALRCDPISGHVSLFWYQQALGQGPEFLTYFQNEAQLDKSGLPSDRFFAERPEGSVSTLKIQRTQQEDSAVYLCASSTRGGGADTQYFGPGTRLTVL.

Written as DNA, the CDR3 is TGTGCCAGCAGCCGGACAGAGTCGAATTCACCCCTCCACTTT. Protein sequence: CASSRTESNSPLHF. The genes are TRBV11-2 and TRBJ1-6; possible D gene TRBD1, 6 bases. The CDR3 totals 14 residues. Germline V gene lookup returns CDR1 SGHAT and CDR2 FQNNGV. Trimming cost V 5 bases and J 7 bases, with 12 bases left between them.

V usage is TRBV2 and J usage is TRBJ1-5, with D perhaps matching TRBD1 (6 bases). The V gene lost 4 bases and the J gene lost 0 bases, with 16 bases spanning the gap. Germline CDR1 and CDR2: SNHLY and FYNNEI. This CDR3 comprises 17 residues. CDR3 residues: CASSGRSRGASNQPQHF. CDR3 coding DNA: TGTGCCAGCAGTGGCCGCTCCCGGGGGGCTAGCAATCAGCCCCAGCATTTT.